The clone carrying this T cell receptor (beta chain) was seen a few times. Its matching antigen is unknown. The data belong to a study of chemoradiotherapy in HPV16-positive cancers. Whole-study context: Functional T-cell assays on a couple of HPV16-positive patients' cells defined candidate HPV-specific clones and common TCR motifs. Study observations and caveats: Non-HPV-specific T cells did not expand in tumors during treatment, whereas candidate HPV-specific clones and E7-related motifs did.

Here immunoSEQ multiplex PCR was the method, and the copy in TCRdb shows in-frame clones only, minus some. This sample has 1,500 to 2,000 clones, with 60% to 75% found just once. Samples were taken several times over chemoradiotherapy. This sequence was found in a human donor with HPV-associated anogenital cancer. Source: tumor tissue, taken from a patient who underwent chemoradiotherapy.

CDR3 nucleotides: TGTGCCAGCAGCTTGGGGGACAGGCGGAACACTGAAGCTTTCTTT. Translation gives CASSLGDRRNTEAFF. The chain is built from TRBV5-4 and TRBJ1-1, with 8 positions matching TRBD1. V lost 0 bases and J lost 1; bases outside the gene matches: 2. CDR1 is SGHNT, CDR2 YYREEE, per germline (reference sequence). The CDR3 runs 15 residues.